One sample yielded the 9 T cell receptor beta chains listed below, sequenced in a study of cytomegalovirus exposure and HLA in healthy donors. The primer mix had 60 Vbeta and 13 Jbeta primers. TCRdb's table, derived via immunoSEQ multiplex PCR, lists solely in-frame clones and lacks some. This sample carries 150,000 to 200,000 clones, approximately 80% of them seen once, and the ten largest clones take roughly 1.3%. Sequencing was done on a sample of PBMCs. All receptors come from a woman aged 45-60 years in good health and CMV-seronegative.

The chain uses TRBV28 and TRBJ2-7; 13 bases are a match to TRBD2. The CDR3 covers 20 residues. V trimming: 5 bases; J trimming: 0 bases; junction bases outside the gene matches: 16. Germline CDR1 and CDR2: MDHEN and SYDVKM. The CDR3 is CASSLPPGLAGSRSSYEQYF. The CDR3 coding sequence is TGTGCCAGCAGTCTGCCGCCGGGACTAGCGGGGTCTCGTAGCTCCTACGAGCAGTACTTC.

The chain is built from TRBV28 and TRBJ1-3; 7 bases line up with TRBD1. With V trimmed by 10 bases and J by 4 bases, 7 bases remained unmatched. The CDR3 is 13 residues long. CDR1 MDHEN and CDR2 SYDVKM come from the germline V gene. CDR3 DNA sequence: TGTGCCATCTCAGGGGGTGTCGGAAACACCATATATTTT. Translating it yields CAISGGVGNTIYF.

The genes are TRBV4-2 and TRBJ2-7; TRBD2 agrees at 10 bases. Per germline, CDR1 LGHNA and CDR2 YNFKEQ. After removal of 0 bases from V and 9 bases from J, the junction contained 8 bases not matched to a gene. This CDR3 spans 15 amino acids. The CDR3 here is CASSQDTSGMYRQYF. The DNA of the CDR3 is TGTGCCAGCAGCCAAGATACTAGCGGGATGTATAGGCAGTACTTC.

This chain uses TRBV30 with TRBJ1-1; 7 positions match TRBD1. With V trimmed by 4 bases and J by 4 bases, 12 bases remained unmatched. CDR3 length: 15 amino acids. Germline CDR1 is GTSNPN and CDR2 is SVGIG (reference sequence). CDR3 in amino acids: CAWNVGGEGSTEAFF. The CDR3 DNA reads TGTGCCTGGAACGTAGGGGGCGAGGGGAGCACTGAAGCTTTCTTT.

The rearrangement joins TRBV7-3 to TRBJ2-1; tentatively, D is TRBD2 (6 bases). This CDR3 region has 20 residues. CDR1 SGHTA and CDR2 FQGTGA come from the germline V gene. The ends were cut back, 1 base at V and 0 bases at J, with 22 bases in the middle. The CDR3 DNA reads TGTGCCAGCAGCTTAATCGTACGGAACTTAGCGGATAGCTCCTACAATGAGCAGTTCTTC. Protein: CASSLIVRNLADSSYNEQFF.

The sample holds one count of this clone. The V call is TRBV19, the J call TRBJ2-2, with 9 bases aligning to TRBD1. Germline V CDR1 and CDR2: LNHDA, SQIVND (reference sequence). V shed 6 bases and J 3 bases; nucleotides not matched to a gene: 8. This CDR3 region has 16 residues. CDR3 nucleotides: TGTGCCAGTAGGACCCGGGGGACAGGGCACACCGGGGAGCTGTTTTTT. Protein product: CASRTRGTGHTGELFF.

The chain links TRBV28 to TRBJ2-1; 9 bases fit TRBD2. Germline assignment: CDR1 MDHEN and CDR2 SYDVKM. The CDR3 contains 17 residues. J was trimmed by 5 bases and V by 6 bases; bases with no gene match: 14. CDR3: CASRTIKGLATDNEQFF. The CDR3 DNA follows: TGTGCCAGCAGGACCATAAAAGGACTAGCGACCGACAATGAGCAGTTCTTC.

The V and J genes are TRBV28 and TRBJ2-3, with 16 bases fitting TRBD2. Per the germline V gene, CDR1 is MDHEN and CDR2 is SYDVKM. This CDR3 has 18 amino acids. V was pared by 3 bases and J by 3 bases, with 6 bases of the junction left unmatched. In nucleotides, the CDR3 is TGTGCCAGCAGTTTTGTTGGGACTAGCGGGAGGGCGACAGATACGCAGTATTTT. This encodes CASSFVGTSGRATDTQYF. The full variable domain, with the rest looked up from reference TRBV28 and TRBJ2-3, is DVKVTQSSRYLVKRTGEKVFLECVQDMDHENMFWYRQDPGLGLRLIYFSYDVKMKEKGDIPEGYSVSREKKERFSLILESASTNQTSMYLCASSFVGTSGRATDTQYFGPGTRLTVL.

J is TRBJ1-2 and V is TRBV7-2, with no clear D. Trimming removed 5 bases at V and 7 bases at J, with 14 bases between. From germline, CDR1 is SGHTA and CDR2 FQGNSA. The CDR3 length is 13 residues. Written as DNA, the CDR3 is TGTGCCAGCAGCCCAATAACCAGAGGTGGCTACACCTTC. Translated: CASSPITRGGYTF. Together with reference TRBV7-2 and TRBJ1-2, the CDR3 gives the full variable domain: GAGVSQSPSNKVTEKGKDVELRCDPISGHTALYWYRQSLGQGLEFLIYFQGNSAPDKSGLPSDRFSAERTGGSVSTLTIQRTQQEDSAVYLCASSPITRGGYTFGSGTRLTVV.